In its sample, the clone carrying this T cell receptor beta chain was seen many times. Its specificity is not known. Trimming cost V 4 bases and J 11 bases, with 18 bases left between them. The germline V gene encodes CDR1 SGHRS and CDR2 YFSETQ. The CDR3 loop spans 13 amino acids. The sample originates from a study of T-cell reconstitution after alpha-beta-depleted transplantation in children. General study results and limits: T-cell counts and diversity were attributed mostly to newly produced T cells one year after transplant. Expanded graft clones, several hundred of them, were reportedly the source of alpha-beta T cells about two months after transplant. It was surviving recipient T cells and thymic progenitors that gave some patients high TCRbeta diversity at day 60.

During its preparation, the TCRbeta library received unique molecular identifiers. One entry per CDR3 protein, called by TCRdb with MiXCR from the PCR reads. Of 25,000 to 30,000 distinct CDR3 sequences listed, about 5.8% were seen once; the top ten hold around 7%. Sequencing was performed on PBMCs, mostly from graft donor cells, taken 180 days after TCRalphabeta/CD19-depleted stem cell transplant. The chain recombines TRBV5-1 with TRBJ1-1; D perhaps matches TRBD1 (5 bases). The receptor was derived from a male patient younger than 18 who had a stem cell transplant for acute myeloid leukemia, so the T cells may come from the graft donor. CDR3 residues: CASSRGDVSEAFF. In nucleotides, the CDR3 is TGCGCCAGCAGCCGGGGGGACGTCTCCGAGGCTTTCTTT. The full variable domain, in which reference TRBV5-1 and TRBJ1-1 provide the parts outside the CDR3, is KAGVTQTPRYLIKTRGQQVTLSCSPISGHRSVSWYQQTPGQGLQFLFEYFSETQRNKGNFPGRFSGRQFSNSRSEMNVSTLELGDSALYLCASSRGDVSEAFFGQGTRLTVV.